The clone carrying this T cell receptor beta chain has only a few counts. What it binds is not known. The time point: persistent/refractory GD, antithyroid drugs over 5 years with positive TRAb. Extracted RNA from PBMCs served as the source of the TCR library. The data were obtained in a study of regulatory T cells in long-lasting Graves disease. General study points: Whereas new patients shared some 990 public clonotypes, persistent patients shared more, at 2,500 to 3,500.

The CDR3 is made up of 17 amino acids. After removal of 0 bases from V and 5 bases from J, the junction contained 9 bases not matched to a gene. The germline CDR1 and CDR2 sequences are MNHEY and SVGEGT. Libraries of TCR beta came from iRepertoire HTBI primers plus Arm-PCR of CDR3 regions. In the study's own analysis: Across all samples, about 60 TRBV segments and 15 or so TRBJ segments were identified. Via MiXCR, TCRdb re-called the multiplex PCR reads, giving one row per CDR3 protein. The V and J calls come from TCRdb's annotation, not from the publication. The sample comprises about 450,000 distinct CDR3 sequences, around a quarter of which are singletons, and approximately 26% rests with the top ten.

The sample in question was peripheral blood mononuclear cells (PBMCs), obtained when the disease was refractory, from a patient treated with antithyroid drugs. This clonotype was obtained from a female donor with Graves disease. The J gene is TRBJ2-3, the V gene TRBV6-2 or TRBV6-3; TRBD2 agrees at 9 bases. This CDR3 is CASSYSESSGIIDTQYF. The CDR3 nucleotides read TGTGCCAGCAGTTACTCAGAGTCTAGCGGGATCATAGATACGCAGTATTTT.